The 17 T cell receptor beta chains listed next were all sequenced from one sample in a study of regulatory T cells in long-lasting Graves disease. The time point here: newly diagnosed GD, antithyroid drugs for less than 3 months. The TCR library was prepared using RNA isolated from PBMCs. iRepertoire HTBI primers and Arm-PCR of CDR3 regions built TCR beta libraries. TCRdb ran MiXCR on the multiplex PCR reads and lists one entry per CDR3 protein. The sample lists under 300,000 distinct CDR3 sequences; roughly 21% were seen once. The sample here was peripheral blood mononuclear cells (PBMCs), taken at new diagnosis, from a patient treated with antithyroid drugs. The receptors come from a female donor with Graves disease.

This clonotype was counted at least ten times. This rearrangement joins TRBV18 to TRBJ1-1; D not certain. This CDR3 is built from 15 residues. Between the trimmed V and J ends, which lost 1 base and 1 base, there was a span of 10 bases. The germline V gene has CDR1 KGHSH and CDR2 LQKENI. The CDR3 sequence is CASSPRQIRNTEAFF. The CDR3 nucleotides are TGTGCCAGCTCACCACGTCAGATCAGGAACACTGAAGCTTTCTTT.

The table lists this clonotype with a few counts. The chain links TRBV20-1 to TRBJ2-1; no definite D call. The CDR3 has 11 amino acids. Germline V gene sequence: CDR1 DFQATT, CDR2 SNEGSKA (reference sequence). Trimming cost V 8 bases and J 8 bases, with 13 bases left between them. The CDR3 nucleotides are TGCAGTCCGAATAGAGGAGATGAGCAGTTCTTC. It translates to CSPNRGDEQFF.

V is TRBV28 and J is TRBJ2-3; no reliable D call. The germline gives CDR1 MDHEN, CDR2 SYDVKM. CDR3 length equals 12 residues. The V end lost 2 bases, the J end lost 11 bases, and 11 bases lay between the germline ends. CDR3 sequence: CASSLRLVEQYF. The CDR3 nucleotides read TGTGCCAGCAGTTTACGGCTAGTCGAGCAGTATTTT.

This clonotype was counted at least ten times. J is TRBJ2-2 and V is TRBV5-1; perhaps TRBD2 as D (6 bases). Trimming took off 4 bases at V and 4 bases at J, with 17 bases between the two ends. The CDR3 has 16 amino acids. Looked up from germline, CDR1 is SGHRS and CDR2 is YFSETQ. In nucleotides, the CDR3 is TGCGCCAGCAGCGGGCGTAGGGGAGGCGGCACCGGGGAGCTGTTTTTT. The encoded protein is CASSGRRGGGTGELFF.

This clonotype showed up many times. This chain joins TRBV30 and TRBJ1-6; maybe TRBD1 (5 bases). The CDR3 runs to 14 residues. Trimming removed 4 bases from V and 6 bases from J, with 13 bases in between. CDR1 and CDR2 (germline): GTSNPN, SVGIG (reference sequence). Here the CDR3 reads CAWNPPGRNSPLHF. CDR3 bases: TGTGCCTGGAACCCCCCAGGGCGTAATTCACCCCTCCACTTT.

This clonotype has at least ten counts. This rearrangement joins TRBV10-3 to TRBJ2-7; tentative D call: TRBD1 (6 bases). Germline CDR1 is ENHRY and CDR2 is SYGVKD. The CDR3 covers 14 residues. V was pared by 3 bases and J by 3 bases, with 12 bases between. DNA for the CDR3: TGTGCCATCAGTGAAGGACAGCTCGTCTACGAGCAGTACTTC. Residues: CAISEGQLVYEQYF.

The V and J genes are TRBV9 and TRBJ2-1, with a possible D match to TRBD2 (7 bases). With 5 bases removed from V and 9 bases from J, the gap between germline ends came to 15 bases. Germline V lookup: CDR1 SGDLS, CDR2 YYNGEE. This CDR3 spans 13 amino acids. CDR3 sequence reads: CASRSGGAFEQFF. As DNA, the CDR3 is TGTGCCAGCAGGAGTGGGGGGGCTTTTGAGCAGTTCTTC. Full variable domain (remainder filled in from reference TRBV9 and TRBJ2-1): DSGVTQTPKHLITATGQRVTLRCSPRSGDLSVYWYQQSLDQGLQFLIQYYNGEERAKGNILERFSAQQFPDLHSELNLSSLELGDSALYFCASRSGGAFEQFFGPGTRLTVL.

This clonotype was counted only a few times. The CDR3 spells CASSIRGLQEKLFF. CDR3 coding DNA: TGTGCCAGTAGTATTAGGGGTCTACAAGAAAAACTGTTTTTT. The chain employs TRBV19 and TRBJ1-4; tentatively, D is TRBD1 (5 bases). CDR3 length: 14 residues. Germline CDR1 and CDR2: LNHDA and SQIVND (reference sequence). V shed 3 bases and J shed 8 bases, with 13 bases lying between them.

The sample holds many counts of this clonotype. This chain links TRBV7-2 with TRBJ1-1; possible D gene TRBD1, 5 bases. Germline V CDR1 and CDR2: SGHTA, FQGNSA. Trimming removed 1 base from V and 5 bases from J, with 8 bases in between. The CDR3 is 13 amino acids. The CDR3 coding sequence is TGTGCCAGCAGCTTAGGGCAGGGAACTGAAGCTTTCTTT. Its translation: CASSLGQGTEAFF.

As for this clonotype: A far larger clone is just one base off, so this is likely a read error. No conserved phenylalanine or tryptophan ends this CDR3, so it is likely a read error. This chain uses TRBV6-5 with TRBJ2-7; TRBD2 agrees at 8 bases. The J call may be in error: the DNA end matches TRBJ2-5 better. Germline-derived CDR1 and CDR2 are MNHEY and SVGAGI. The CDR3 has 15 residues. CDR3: CASSYHGRAQETQYL. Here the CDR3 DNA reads TGTGCCAGCAGTTACCACGGGAGGGCCCAAGAGACCCAGTACCTC.

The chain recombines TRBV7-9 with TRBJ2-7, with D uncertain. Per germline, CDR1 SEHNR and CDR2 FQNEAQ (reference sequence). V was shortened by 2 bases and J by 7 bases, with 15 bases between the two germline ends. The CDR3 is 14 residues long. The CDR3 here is CASSLPIGFQEQYF. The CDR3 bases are TGTGCCAGCAGCTTACCCATAGGGTTCCAGGAGCAGTACTTC.

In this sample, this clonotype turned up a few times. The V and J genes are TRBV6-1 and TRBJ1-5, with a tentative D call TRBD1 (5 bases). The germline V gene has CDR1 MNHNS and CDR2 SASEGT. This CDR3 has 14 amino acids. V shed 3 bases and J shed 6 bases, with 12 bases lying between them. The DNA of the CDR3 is TGTGCCAGCAGTGAGGGGGGGACGGGTCAGCCCCAGCATTTT. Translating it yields CASSEGGTGQPQHF.

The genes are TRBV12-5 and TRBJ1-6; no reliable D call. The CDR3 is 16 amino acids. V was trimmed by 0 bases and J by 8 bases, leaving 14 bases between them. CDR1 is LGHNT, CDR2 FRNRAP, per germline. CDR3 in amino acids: CASGLVLGPLHSPLHF. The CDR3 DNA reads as TGTGCTAGTGGTTTGGTACTTGGGCCCCTCCATTCACCCCTCCACTTT.

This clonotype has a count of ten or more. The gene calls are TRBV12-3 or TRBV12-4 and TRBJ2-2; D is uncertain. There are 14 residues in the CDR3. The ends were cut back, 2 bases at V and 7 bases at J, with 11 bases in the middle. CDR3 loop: CASSLSVARGELFF. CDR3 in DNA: TGTGCCAGCAGTTTAAGTGTCGCTCGCGGGGAGCTGTTTTTT.

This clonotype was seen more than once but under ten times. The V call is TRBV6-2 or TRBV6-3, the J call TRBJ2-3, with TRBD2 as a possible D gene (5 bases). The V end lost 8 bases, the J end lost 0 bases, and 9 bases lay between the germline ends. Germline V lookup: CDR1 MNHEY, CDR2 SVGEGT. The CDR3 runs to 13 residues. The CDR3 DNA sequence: TGTGCCAGCGGAGGCCTTAGCACAGATACGCAGTATTTT. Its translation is CASGGLSTDTQYF.

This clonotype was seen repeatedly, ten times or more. The CDR3 nucleotides are TGTGCCAGCAGCAAACGGACAGATATCAGCCCCCAGCATTTT. Its translation is CASSKRTDISPQHF. The rearrangement joins TRBV3-1 to TRBJ1-5; maybe TRBD1 (6 bases). This CDR3 has 14 residues. V gave up 5 bases and J gave up 10 bases, with 18 bases separating them. Looked up from germline, CDR1 is LGHDT and CDR2 is YNNKEL (reference sequence).

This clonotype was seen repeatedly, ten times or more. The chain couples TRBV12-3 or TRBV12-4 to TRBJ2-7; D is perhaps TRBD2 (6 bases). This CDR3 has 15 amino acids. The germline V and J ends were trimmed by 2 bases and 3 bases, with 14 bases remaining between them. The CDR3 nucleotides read TGTGCCAGCAGTTTAAAGGTGGAGGGACGCTACGAGCAGTACTTC. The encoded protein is CASSLKVEGRYEQYF.